This T cell receptor beta chain stems from a study of cytomegalovirus exposure and HLA in healthy donors. Broader study findings: Trimming of TCR beta V- and J-genes showed a link, identified in a later analysis, to a missense DCLRE1C variant. The study recorded 160 or so TCR beta chains that were cytomegalovirus-associated. Associated with HLA alleles at 0.05 false discovery rate in a later analysis were around 17,000 TCR beta sequences.

The CDR3 covers 13 residues. J lost 9 bases, V lost 4 bases, and 8 bases had no gene match. In germline, CDR1 is SGHRS, CDR2 YFSETQ. As concerns this clone: The antigen remains undetermined.

Primers for the PCR totalled 60 Vbeta and 13 Jbeta. The assay was immunoSEQ multiplex PCR, and TCRdb's table has in-frame clones only and misses some. The sample shows approximately 140,000 clones, more than 60% of them seen only once. This chain connects TRBV5-1 to TRBJ2-7; 9 bases agree with TRBD2. Sequenced: PBMCs. This TCR was recovered from a woman aged 55-75 years in good health and CMV-seronegative. CDR3: CASSDSGRMVQYF. Here the CDR3 DNA reads TGCGCCAGCAGCGATAGCGGGAGAATGGTGCAGTACTTC.